This T cell receptor beta chain stems from a study of blood T cell repertoires in COVID-19. Germline-derived CDR1 and CDR2 are MGHRA and YSYEKL. V shed 0 bases and J shed 3 bases, with 8 bases lying between them. The CDR3 consists of 14 residues. Original handling: Amplified reference gene primers provided the basis for estimating nucleated cell counts. Profiling relied on immunoSEQ multiplex PCR, and the TCRdb table lists in-frame clones only, not all of them. The V and J calls and clone size come from that table; D and trimming were worked out from the DNA. The sample lists more than 250,000 clones; approximately 92% were seen once. Participants were aged roughly 18 to 90 years, lived in around 25 US areas, and enrolled virtually. Cohort 3 recovery required two negative PCRs, clearance, or symptom resolution.

This rearrangement joins TRBV4-1 to TRBJ1-1; D is perhaps TRBD1 (5 bases). Sequencing was done on a sample of PBMCs or T cells enriched from blood (not recorded which). The receptor's source is a woman aged 30 to 39 who had recovered from COVID-19. The CDR3 sequence is CASSQDVGDTEAFF. The CDR3 nucleotides read TGCGCCAGCAGCCAAGATGTAGGGGACACTGAAGCTTTCTTT.